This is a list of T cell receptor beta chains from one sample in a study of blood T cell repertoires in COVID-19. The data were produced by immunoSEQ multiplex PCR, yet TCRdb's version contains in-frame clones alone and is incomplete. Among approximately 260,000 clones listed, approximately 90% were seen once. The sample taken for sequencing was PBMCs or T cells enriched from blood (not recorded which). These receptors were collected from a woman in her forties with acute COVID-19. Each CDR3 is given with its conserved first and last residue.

CASSLYGTSGVGSDTQYF,TRBV28,TRBJ2-3
CASRTAMDTEAFF,TRBV12-3/TRBV12-4,TRBJ1-1
CASSLALAGDGTDTQYF,TRBV7-2,TRBJ2-3
CASSRVEKTQYF,TRBV28,TRBJ2-5
CSASIDNSNYGYTF,TRBV20-1,TRBJ1-2
CASSPRRTGNTQYF,TRBV11-2,TRBJ2-3
CASSWDLGGYYGYTF,TRBV5-1,TRBJ1-2
CASSLGGRNNEQYF,TRBV5-4,TRBJ2-7
CATSRAETGDGYTF,TRBV15,TRBJ1-2
CASSQDIGASGKTDTQYF,TRBV4-3,TRBJ2-3
CAWSQGAGTEAFF,TRBV30,TRBJ1-1
CASNGQNSNQPQHF,TRBV2,TRBJ1-5
CASSIRRAETQYF,TRBV19,TRBJ2-5
CASSQLGGGITGELFF,TRBV14,TRBJ2-2
CASSHGPGGETQYF,TRBV3-1/TRBV3-2,TRBJ2-5
CASSPPTSGSRKDNEQFF,TRBV7-9,TRBJ2-1
CSVDKVLYGYTF,TRBV29-1,TRBJ1-2
CASSFQGFVGNTIYF,TRBV30,TRBJ1-3
CATSDANRGGQPQHF,TRBV24-1,TRBJ1-5
CASVRPGHGTYGYTF,TRBV25-1,TRBJ1-2
CASSDSPGSYNEQFF,TRBV2,TRBJ2-1
CASSEQGMNTEAFF,TRBV2,TRBJ1-1
CSASGLAGGYEQYF,TRBV20-1,TRBJ2-7
CSASRDSQPQHF,TRBV20-1,TRBJ1-5
CSVEDLTQDSNQPQHF,TRBV29-1,TRBJ1-5
CASSQQDSYYGYTF,TRBV4-3,TRBJ1-2
CASSLVIRDTQYF,TRBV12-3/TRBV12-4,TRBJ2-3
CALSQGGETQYF,TRBV30,TRBJ2-5
CASSLTVTSGNTIYF,TRBV28,TRBJ1-3
CASVGVAGSSYNEQFF,TRBV7-2,TRBJ2-1
CAIGTEDAPDTQYF,TRBV10-3,TRBJ2-3
CASSLVYSLHKETQYF,TRBV11-3,TRBJ2-5
CASSEARQPNEKLFF,TRBV6-1,TRBJ1-4
CASRGDREVGQPQHF,TRBV19,TRBJ1-5